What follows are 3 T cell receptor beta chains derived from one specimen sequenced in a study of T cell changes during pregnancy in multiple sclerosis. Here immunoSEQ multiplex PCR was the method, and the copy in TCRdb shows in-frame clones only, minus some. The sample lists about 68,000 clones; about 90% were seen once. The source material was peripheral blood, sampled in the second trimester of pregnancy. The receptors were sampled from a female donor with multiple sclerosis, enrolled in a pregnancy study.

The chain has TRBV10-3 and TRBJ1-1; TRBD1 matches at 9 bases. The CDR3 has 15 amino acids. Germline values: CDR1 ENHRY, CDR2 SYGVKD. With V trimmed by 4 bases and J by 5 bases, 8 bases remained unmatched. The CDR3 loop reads CAISAQTGGRTEAFF. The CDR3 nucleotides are TGTGCCATCAGTGCTCAGACAGGGGGTAGAACTGAAGCTTTCTTT.

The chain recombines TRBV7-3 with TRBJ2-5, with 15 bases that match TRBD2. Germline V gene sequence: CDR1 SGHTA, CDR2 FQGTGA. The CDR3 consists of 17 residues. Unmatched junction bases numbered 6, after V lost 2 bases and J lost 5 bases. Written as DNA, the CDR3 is TGTGCCAGCAGCTTAGGGACTAGCGGGGGGTTGGGGGAGACCCAGTACTTC. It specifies CASSLGTSGGLGETQYF.

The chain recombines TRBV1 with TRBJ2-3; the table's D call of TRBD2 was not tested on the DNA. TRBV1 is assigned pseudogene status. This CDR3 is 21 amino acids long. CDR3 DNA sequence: TGCACCAGCAGCCAAGATAAGTGGAAGGGACTAGCGGGGGGATGCACAGATACGCAGTATTTT. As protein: CTSSQDKWKGLAGGCTDTQYF.